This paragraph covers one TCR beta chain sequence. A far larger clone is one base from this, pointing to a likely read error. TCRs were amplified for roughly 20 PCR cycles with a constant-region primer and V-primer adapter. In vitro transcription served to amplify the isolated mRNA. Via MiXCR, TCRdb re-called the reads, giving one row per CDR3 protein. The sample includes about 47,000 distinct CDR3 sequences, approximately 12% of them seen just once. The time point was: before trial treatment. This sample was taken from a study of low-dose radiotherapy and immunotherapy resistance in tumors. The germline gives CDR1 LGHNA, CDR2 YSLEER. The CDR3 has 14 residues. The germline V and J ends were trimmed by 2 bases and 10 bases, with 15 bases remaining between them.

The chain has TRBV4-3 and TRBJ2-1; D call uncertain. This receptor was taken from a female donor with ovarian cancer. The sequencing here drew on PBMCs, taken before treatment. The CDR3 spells CASSQTVLGYEQFF. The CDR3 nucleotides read TGCGCCAGCAGCCAAACCGTGTTGGGTTACGAGCAGTTCTTC.